The clone carrying this T cell receptor (beta chain) occurred a few times. The antigen remains unidentified. Trimming stripped 2 bases from V and 3 bases from J, with 17 bases between. Germline V gene data show CDR1 as MDHEN and CDR2 as SYDVKM. The CDR3 is made up of 17 amino acids. A sort by CD45RO/CCR7/CD25/CD127/CD95/CD27 yielded CD4+ naive, central memory, regulatory and stem cell-like memory cells. This sample was taken from a study of beta chain features in type 1 diabetes. Study results and limitations: Relative to healthy donors, patients appeared to have naive, central memory and Treg TCRB repertoires that were more similar. In type 1 diabetes patients, VDJ junctions had fewer insertions; deletions at these junctions were more frequent. PCR might show a preference for shorter templates, equally across patients and controls. Shorter TCRB CDR3s, moderately but significantly so, were found in Type 1 diabetes patients in all four CD4+ subsets.

Expressed TCRB transcripts were sequenced, since all the RNA that had been isolated was reverse transcribed. Profiling relied on immunoSEQ multiplex PCR, and the TCRdb table lists in-frame clones only, not all of them. The sample yields over 300,000 clones, around 9% seen once. The rearrangement joins TRBV28 to TRBJ2-1; no reliable D call. Input material: central memory CD4+ T cells from blood. This clonotype originated in a man aged 30 to 45 with type 1 diabetes. This CDR3 is CASSLGRPGYSYNEQFF. CDR3 nucleotides: TGTGCCAGCAGTTTAGGAAGACCCGGGTATAGCTACAATGAGCAGTTCTTC.